This section outlines one TCR beta chain sequence together with its context. Its target is unknown. CDR3 length: 15 amino acids. The trim removed 2 bases at V and 4 bases at J, leaving 8 bases unmatched. Looked up from germline, CDR1 is DFQATT and CDR2 is SNEGSKA (reference sequence). The data originate from a study of post-analysis software for immune sequencing data. Points from the study as a whole: The five TRBV segments detected at higher frequency in patients than in controls included TRBV5-6, TRBV5-1 and TRBV20-1.

TCR beta libraries were prepared from cDNA with unique molecular identifiers. TCRdb re-called the PCR reads with MiXCR, one entry per CDR3 protein. The sample carries 750,000 to 950,000 distinct CDR3 sequences, around 53% recorded once. The sequence came from a girl aged 10-17 years with multiple sclerosis. The specimen was blood. J is TRBJ2-4 and V is TRBV20-1; 7 bases match TRBD1. The CDR3 reads CSARLLDRVKNIQYF. The CDR3 coding sequence is TGCAGTGCTAGACTCCTAGACAGGGTAAAAAACATTCAGTACTTC.